Presented here are 14 T cell receptor delta chains from one specimen sequenced in a study of gamma delta lymphoproliferative disorders and STAT genes. TCRdb reprocessed the multiplex PCR reads using CATT. This sample has over a thousand delta-chain clones; 2.5% to 3.5% occur once, and the top ten carry 64%. Sequencing used genomic DNA taken from PBMCs of patients and controls. The sequenced sample was blood. Receptors originate from a human donor with gamma-delta T-cell large granular lymphocyte leukemia.

This clone was observed a handful of times. TCRdb shows a much larger clone's protein in place of this DNA's translation, and the two differ at residue 5, likely through a read error; the protein shown is translated from the DNA. The chain uses TRAV29/DV5 and TRDJ1; 9 bases map to TRDD3. There are 19 residues in the CDR3. J was trimmed by 0 bases and V by 1 base; bases with no gene match: 16. The germline V gene has CDR1 NSMFDY and CDR2 ISSIKDK. CDR3 in amino acids: CAASLSPLGDPWYTDKLIF. As DNA, the CDR3 is TGTGCAGCAAGCCTTTCCCCACTGGGGGACCCCTGGTACACCGATAAACTCATCTTT.

There are many counts of this clone. A far bigger clonotype differs at one base, so this is likely a read error. The sample carries other DNA sequences with the same CDR3. The chain combines TRDV1 with TRDJ1, with 7 positions matching TRDD2. The CDR3 extends over 15 amino acids. Germline V gene data show CDR1 as TSWWSYY and CDR2 as QGS. The CDR3 coding sequence is TGTGCTCTTGGGGTCCTTCCTCCGGGCGTACATAAACTCATCTTC. Translated, it gives CALGVLPPGVHKLIF.

On this clone itself: Translating this DNA gives a protein that differs at residue 8 from the TCRdb one, which belongs to a much larger clone; a read error is likely, and the protein shown is this translation. The J gene is TRDJ1, the V gene TRDV1; 13 positions agree with TRDD3. The germline V gene has CDR1 TSWWSYY and CDR2 QGS. V lost 0 bases and J lost 2; bases outside the gene matches: 15. CDR3 length: 21 amino acids. CDR3 loop: CALGELAFWYWGIRKTDKLIF. DNA for the CDR3: TGTGCTCTTGGGGAACTTGCCTTTTGGTACTGGGGGATACGAAAGACCGATAAACTCATCTTT.

This clone appeared a few times. The protein TCRdb gives is from a much larger clone and does not agree with this DNA's translation at residue 18, likely a read error; the protein shown here comes from the DNA. This chain joins TRDV1 and TRDJ1; 12 bases fit TRDD3. The CDR3 is 22 residues long. In germline, CDR1 is TSWWSYY, CDR2 QGS. The CDR3 sequence: CALGEPAYAYWGIHSYTNKLIF. The CDR3 DNA sequence: TGTGCTCTTGGGGAACCTGCCTATGCCTACTGGGGGATACATTCCTACACCAATAAACTCATCTTT.

Within the sample, this clone is medium-sized. Additional DNA sequences in this sample encode the identical CDR3. This rearrangement joins TRDV1 to TRDJ1, with 10 bases lining up with TRDD3. The CDR3 length is 23 residues. CDR1 and CDR2 from the germline V gene are TSWWSYY and QGS. With 4 bases clipped from V and 0 bases from J, the junction kept 26 bases outside the gene matches. As DNA, the CDR3 is TGTGCTCTTGGGGTTCGGCTTCCCTACTGGGGGATGAGAGAGAGTGGGTACACCGATAAACTCATCTTT. It is translated as CALGVRLPYWGMRESGYTDKLIF.

As to this clone: This sequence is one base from a far larger clone and is likely a read error. This same CDR3 is encoded by further DNA sequences in the sample. The chain employs TRDV1 and TRDJ2; 7 bases match TRDD3. This CDR3 region has 19 residues. CDR1 TSWWSYY and CDR2 QGS come from the germline V gene. The CDR3 loop is CALGDASPWGAFTTAQLFF. The CDR3 DNA follows: TGTGCTCTTGGGGATGCTTCCCCCTGGGGGGCATTTACGACAGCGCAACTCTTCTTT.

This clone was detected a few times. The protein TCRdb gives is from a much larger clone and does not agree with this DNA's translation at residue 16, likely a read error; the protein shown here comes from the DNA. This chain connects TRDV1 to TRDJ1, with 7 bases fitting TRDD2. V shed 1 base and J 4 bases; nucleotides not matched to a gene: 30. Germline V gene data show CDR1 as TSWWSYY and CDR2 as QGS. The CDR3 loop spans 23 amino acids. DNA of the CDR3: TGTGCTCTTGGGGAACGTCTCGATTTCCTACGGATTACCTGGGCCAAAAGATGCGATAAACTCATCTTT. It encodes CALGERLDFLRITWAKRCDKLIF.

This clone occurred a few times. A far larger clone is a single base away, which makes a read error likely. Distinct nucleotide sequences in the sample also encode this CDR3. This chain connects TRDV3 to TRDJ1; 11 bases agree with TRDD3. The junction had 16 bases not matched to a gene; V was cut back by 4 bases and J by 0 bases. The CDR3 contains 18 residues. CDR1 TVYSNPD and CDR2 GDNSRS come from the germline V gene (reference sequence). CDR3 protein: CASASYWGIMEYTDKLIF. As DNA, the CDR3 is TGTGCCTCTGCTTCGTACTGGGGGATAATGGAGTACACCGATAAACTCATCTTT.

There is no V gene call, and the J gene is TRDJ1; the DNA was not compared with TRDD3, the D call given in the table. This CDR3 region has 20 residues. The CDR3 nucleotides are TGTGCTCTTGGGGCCCCTTCCTACCCGTACTGGGGGATTCGGCCCGATAAACTCATCTTT. Translation gives CALGAPSYPYWGIRPDKLIF.

This clone showed up just a few times. A far larger clone is just one base off, so this is likely a read error. The sample contains more than one DNA sequence encoding this CDR3. The rearrangement uses TRDV1 and TRDJ1; 9 bases line up with TRDD3. V trimming: 3 bases; J trimming: 0 bases; junction bases outside the gene matches: 17. The CDR3 consists of 20 residues. Germline V CDR1 and CDR2: TSWWSYY, QGS. The CDR3 DNA reads as TGTGCTCTTGGGGATCAGGGTCGGTATGACTGGGGGACCTACACCGATAAACTCATCTTT. The encoded protein is CALGDQGRYDWGTYTDKLIF.

Details on this clone: TCRdb assigns this DNA the protein of a much larger clone, which departs from its translation at residue 8; this likely reflects a read error, and the protein shown comes from translating the DNA. The chain has TRDV3 and TRDJ1; 9 bases match TRDD2. The CDR3 covers 20 residues. Germline V gene lookup returns CDR1 TVYSNPD and CDR2 GDNSRS (reference sequence). Losses at the gene ends were 3 bases for V and 0 bases for J; bases not matched to a gene: 23. The CDR3 loop is CAFDLPSYSRGGPYTDKLIF. The CDR3 DNA reads TGTGCCTTCGATCTTCCTTCCTACTCTAGGGGGGGACCCTACACCGATAAACTCATCTTT.

Concerning this clone: This probably arose from a read error, given a far larger clone one base away. This sample includes further DNA sequences coding for the same CDR3. The chain has TRDV3 and TRDJ1; D gene unclear. V was cut by 2 bases and J by 2 bases, with 18 bases left in between. CDR3 length: 15 amino acids. CDR1 and CDR2 from the germline V gene are TVYSNPD and GDNSRS (reference sequence). In DNA form, the CDR3 reads TGTGCCTTTCGCCCTCACACCCGTAGGACCGATAAACTCATCTTT. Amino acids: CAFRPHTRRTDKLIF.

This clone was detected a few times. The protein given by TCRdb reflects a much larger clone and differs at residue 8 from this DNA's translation, likely from a read error; the protein shown is the DNA's translation. This rearrangement joins TRDV1 to TRDJ1; TRDD3 matches at 12 bases. This CDR3 is built from 23 residues. CDR1 TSWWSYY and CDR2 QGS come from the germline V gene. V gave up 0 bases and J gave up 1 base; unmatched junction bases: 21. CDR3 DNA: TGTGCTCTTGGGGAACTGAAATCGTATTCCTTCCGCTACTGGGGGATACCCACCGATAAACTCATCTTT. Protein sequence: CALGELKSYSFRYWGIPTDKLIF.

This clone was seen only a few times. The protein in TCRdb stems from a much larger clone and differs at residue 15 from this DNA's translation, likely a read error; here the protein is translated from the DNA. The V and J genes are TRAV38-2/DV8 and TRDJ1; 10 bases map to TRDD3. The CDR3 spans 21 residues. Unmatched junction bases numbered 21, after V lost 1 base and J lost 3 bases. CDR1 and CDR2 (germline): TSESDYY, QEAYKQQN. CDR3 loop: CAYRSSTLFPYWGIWPDKLIF. CDR3 DNA sequence: TGTGCTTATAGGAGCTCGACACTATTCCCGTACTGGGGGATTTGGCCCGATAAACTCATCTTT.